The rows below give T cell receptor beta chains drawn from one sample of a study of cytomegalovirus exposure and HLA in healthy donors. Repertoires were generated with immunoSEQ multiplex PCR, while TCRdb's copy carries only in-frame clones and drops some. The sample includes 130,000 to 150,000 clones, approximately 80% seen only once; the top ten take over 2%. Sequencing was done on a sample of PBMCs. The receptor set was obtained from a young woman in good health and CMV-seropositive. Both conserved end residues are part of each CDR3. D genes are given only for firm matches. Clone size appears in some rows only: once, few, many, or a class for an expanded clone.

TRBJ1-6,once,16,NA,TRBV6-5,CASSLASGLINSPLHF,TGTGCCAGCAGTTTGGCGAGCGGGCTAATTAATTCACCCCTCCACTTT
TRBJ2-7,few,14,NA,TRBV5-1,CASSSQGNTYEQYF,TGCGCCAGCAGTTCACAGGGCAATACCTACGAGCAGTACTTC
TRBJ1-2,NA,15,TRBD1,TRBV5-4,CASSADRVGSYGYTF,TGTGCCAGCAGCGCGGACAGGGTGGGGAGCTATGGCTACACCTTC
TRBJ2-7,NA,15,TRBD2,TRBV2,CASSDASGGSYEQYF,TGTGCCAGCAGCGATGCTAGCGGGGGATCCTACGAGCAGTACTTC
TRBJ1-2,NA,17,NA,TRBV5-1,CASNHGSGVTSNYGYTF,TGCGCCAGTAACCACGGCTCCGGGGTGACCTCCAACTATGGCTACACCTTC
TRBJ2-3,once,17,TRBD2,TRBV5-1,CASRTTKTSGGADTQYF,TGCGCCAGCAGAACAACCAAAACTAGCGGGGGGGCAGATACGCAGTATTTT
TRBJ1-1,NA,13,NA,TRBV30,CAWSGLLNTEAFF,TGTGCCTGGAGTGGACTTTTGAACACTGAAGCTTTCTTT
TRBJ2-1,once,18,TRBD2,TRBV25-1,CASSKNPGRGSSYNEQFF,TGTGCCAGCAGTAAAAACCCCGGGCGGGGGAGCTCCTACAATGAGCAGTTCTTC
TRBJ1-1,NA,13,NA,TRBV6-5,CASRPSGGTEAFF,TGTGCCAGCAGGCCCTCCGGGGGAACTGAAGCTTTCTTT
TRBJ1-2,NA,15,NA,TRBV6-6,CASTPRNGWEYGYTF,TGTGCCAGCACCCCCCGGAATGGGTGGGAGTATGGCTACACCTTC
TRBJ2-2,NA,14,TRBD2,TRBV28,CASSFGGGDGELFF,TGTGCCAGCAGTTTCGGGGGGGGCGACGGGGAGCTGTTTTTT
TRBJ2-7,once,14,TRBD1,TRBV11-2,CASSLTQGAYEQYF,TGTGCCAGCAGCCTAACGCAGGGGGCCTACGAGCAGTACTTC
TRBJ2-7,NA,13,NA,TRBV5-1,CASSPGQLYEQYF,TGCGCCAGCAGCCCTGGACAGTTATACGAGCAGTACTTC
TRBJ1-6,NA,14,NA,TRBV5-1,CASSLGDSDSPLHF,TGCGCCAGCAGCTTGGGGGACTCGGATTCACCCCTCCACTTT
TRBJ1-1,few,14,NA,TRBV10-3,CAISDSQGRAEAFF,TGTGCCATCAGTGATTCACAGGGTAGAGCTGAAGCTTTCTTT
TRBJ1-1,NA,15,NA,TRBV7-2,CASRPGGQQNTEAFF,TGTGCCAGCAGACCTGGGGGACAACAGAACACTGAAGCTTTCTTT
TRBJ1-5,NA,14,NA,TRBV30,CAWGIGGAGQPQHF,TGTGCCTGGGGGATAGGAGGGGCAGGGCAGCCCCAGCATTTT
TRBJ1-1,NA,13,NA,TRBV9,CASSGGGRIEAFF,TGTGCCAGCAGCGGGGGGGGGCGGATTGAAGCTTTCTTT
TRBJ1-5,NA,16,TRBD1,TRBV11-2,CASSPIGQGESQPQHF,TGTGCCAGCAGCCCGATAGGACAGGGAGAGAGTCAGCCCCAGCATTTT
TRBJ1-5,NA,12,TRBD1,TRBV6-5,CASSYRDRRQHF,TGTGCCAGCAGTTACCGGGACAGACGACAGCATTTT
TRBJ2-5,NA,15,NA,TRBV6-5,CASSPPLGFGETQYF,TGTGCCAGCAGTCCACCCTTGGGCTTTGGAGAGACCCAGTACTTC
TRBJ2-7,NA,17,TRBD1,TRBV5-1,CASSRRTGGSGSYEQYF,TGCGCCAGCAGCCGCCGGACAGGGGGCTCTGGCTCCTACGAGCAGTACTTC
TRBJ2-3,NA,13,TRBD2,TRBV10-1,CASSLAGTDTQYF,TGCGCCAGCAGTTTAGCGGGAACAGATACGCAGTATTTT
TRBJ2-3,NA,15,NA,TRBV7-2,CASSPRGASTDTQYF,TGTGCCAGCAGCCCGCGCGGTGCTAGCACAGATACGCAGTATTTT
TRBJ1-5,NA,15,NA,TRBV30,CAWGYPGAGNQPQHF,TGTGCCTGGGGATACCCAGGGGCGGGCAATCAGCCCCAGCATTTT
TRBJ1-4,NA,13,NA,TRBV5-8,CASSLVTGEKLFF,TGTGCCAGCAGCTTGGTAACAGGGGAAAAACTGTTTTTT
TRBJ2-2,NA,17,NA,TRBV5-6,CASSLYRASRYTGELFF,TGTGCCAGCAGCCTATACAGGGCCAGTCGGTACACCGGGGAGCTGTTTTTT
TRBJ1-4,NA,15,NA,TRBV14,CASPTEPATNEKLFF,TGTGCCAGTCCGACAGAGCCGGCAACTAATGAAAAACTGTTTTTT
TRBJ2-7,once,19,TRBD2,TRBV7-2,CASSLALGVLAGGTYEQYF,TGTGCCAGCAGCTTAGCGCTTGGGGTACTAGCGGGGGGGACCTACGAGCAGTACTTC
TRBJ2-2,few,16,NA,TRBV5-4,CASSLGGGLNTGELFF,TGTGCCAGCAGCCTTGGCGGGGGCTTAAACACCGGGGAGCTGTTTTTT